The clone carrying this T cell receptor (beta chain) was counted ten times or more. TCRbeta library preparation incorporated unique molecular identifiers. TCRdb re-derived calls from the PCR reads in MiXCR, one entry per CDR3 protein. The sample lists about 70,000 distinct CDR3 sequences; about 11% were seen once. The sample originates from a study of T-cell reconstitution after alpha-beta-depleted transplantation in children. The germline CDR1 and CDR2 sequences are LNHDA and SQIVND (reference sequence). The CDR3 loop spans 16 amino acids. V lost 5 bases to trimming and J lost 5 bases; unmatched junction nucleotides: 11.

The chain combines TRBV19 with TRBJ2-1; 8 bases line up with TRBD2. The sample here was PBMCs, taken before TCRalphabeta/CD19-depleted stem cell transplant. This sequence was found in a boy under 18 with acute myeloid leukemia, due to receive a stem cell transplant. As DNA, the CDR3 is TGTGCCAGTAGTTTTTTTTGGCGGGGGGCCCACAATGAGCAGTTCTTC. Translation: CASSFFWRGAHNEQFF.